These T cell receptor beta chains were read from a single sample in a study of preoperative IRX-2 immunotherapy in early breast cancer. Assay: immunoSEQ multiplex PCR; the TCRdb copy retains only in-frame clones and omits some. The data hold about 62,000 clones, with 94% observed a single time. Sampling was performed from a patient treated with IRX-2 immunotherapy. These receptors were collected from a human donor with breast cancer. Each CDR3 is given with its conserved first and last residue.

V: TRBV7-6
CDR3: CASRSVINSPLHF

V: TRBV5-4
CDR3: CASSFIGLITQYF

V: TRBV6-4
CDR3: CASSAGTGGGYTF

V: TRBV7-6
CDR3: CASSLLPDSPDTQYF

V: TRBV28
CDR3: CASSSQGASGYTF

V: TRBV6-1
CDR3: CASSGRGPTDTQYF

V: TRBV28
CDR3: CASSIGANYGYTF

V: TRBV4-3
CDR3: CASSQKTGADTQYF

V: TRBV4-2
CDR3: CASSQELAGGTDTQYF

V: TRBV29-1
CDR3: CSVRDDYDNSPLHF

V: TRBV7-7
CDR3: CASSLGAQGNWETQYF

V: TRBV29-1
CDR3: CSVGSGGTEAFF

V: TRBV5-1
CDR3: CASSAGTGVYNEQFF

V: TRBV4-1
CDR3: CASSQDVGTLKPQHF

V: TRBV28
CDR3: CASSLVGRVDVNEQFF

V: TRBV10-3
CDR3: CATRGQGNTEAFF

V: TRBV7-9
CDR3: CASSFFPNTGELFF

V: TRBV19
CDR3: CASRLAGGPNEQFF

V: TRBV7-3
CDR3: CASSKRLAEGNEQFF

V: TRBV15
CDR3: CATAGGPLGGELFF

V: TRBV9
CDR3: CASSRMLTKSNYGYTF

V: TRBV7-3
CDR3: CASGHGGARGANVLTF

V: TRBV5-1
CDR3: CASSLATQGAIGEQYF

V: TRBV7-3
CDR3: CASSMNRVGNNEQFF

V: TRBV7-2
CDR3: CASSLVGLNSPLHF

V: TRBV2
CDR3: CASSEPTVKYNEQFF

V: TRBV5-6
CDR3: CASSHGDPGNQPQHF

V: TRBV9
CDR3: CASSPRGTGTSYEQYF

V: TRBV10-3
CDR3: CAMAGTGGETQYF

V: TRBV7-2
CDR3: CASSIQGGRSYEQYF

V: TRBV9
CDR3: CASSVVTDTQYF

V: TRBV4-3
CDR3: CASSWGLDQPQHF

V: TRBV2
CDR3: CASSESPSVTYEQYF

V: TRBV19
CDR3: CASSIPERGTRRYEQFF

V: TRBV7-8
CDR3: CASTPWAGAYEQYF

V: TRBV30
CDR3: CAWSNTMKGSFGYTF

V: TRBV28
CDR3: CASSNPQGSGNTIYF

V: TRBV28
CDR3: CASSRIPAAVGAFF